Listed below are T cell receptor beta chains from one sample, sequenced in a study of T cell changes during pregnancy in multiple sclerosis. Measured with immunoSEQ multiplex PCR; TCRdb has only the in-frame clones, and not every one. This table has approximately 60,000 clones, under 95% appearing once. Material: CD8+ T cells from peripheral blood mononuclear cells, obtained in the third trimester of pregnancy. These receptors all come from a female donor with multiple sclerosis, enrolled in a pregnancy study. CDR3s include the opening cysteine and the closing phenylalanine or tryptophan. Each record gives: V gene, CDR3 length, D gene, J gene, clone size, CDR3 DNA, CDR3 protein. The D gene is left open where the match is weak. The size of a clone is reported for some rows only, either as once, few or many, or as a class for expanded clones.

TRBV5-1	15	NA	TRBJ1-1	NA	TGCGCCAGCAGCCCAGGTCCCGGCGGGAGCACTGAAGCTTTCTTT	CASSPGPGGSTEAFF
TRBV4-1	15	TRBD2	TRBJ2-1	NA	TGCGCCAGCAGCCGACTAGCGGGCCCGTACAATGAGCAGTTCTTC	CASSRLAGPYNEQFF
TRBV4-1	15	NA	TRBJ2-7	NA	TGCGCCAGCAGCCAAGAGAATCCAGGCACCTACGAGCAGTACTTC	CASSQENPGTYEQYF
TRBV29-1	10	NA	TRBJ1-1	NA	TGCAGCGCAGGGGTCAATGAAGCTTTCTTT	CSAGVNEAFF
TRBV29-1	15	TRBD1	TRBJ2-7	NA	TGCAGCGTTGAAGCCCCGGGACAGAGCTCCTACGAGCAGTACTTC	CSVEAPGQSSYEQYF
TRBV19	14	TRBD1	TRBJ2-7	NA	TGTGCCAGTAGTGTCTGGACAGGCTCCTACGAGCAGTACTTC	CASSVWTGSYEQYF
TRBV13	16	NA	TRBJ1-2	once	TGTGCCAGCAGCTTAGGGACAGCCGAAATAAACTATGGCTACACCTTC	CASSLGTAEINYGYTF
TRBV5-5	13	NA	TRBJ1-5	NA	TGTGCCAGCAGCACGGGGCGGGGTCAGCCCCAGCATTTT	CASSTGRGQPQHF
TRBV27	12	NA	TRBJ2-5	NA	TGTGCCAGCAGTGCGAATCTAGCGACCCAGTACTTC	CASSANLATQYF
TRBV13	15	NA	TRBJ2-2	NA	NA	CASSLAGGTPGSCFF
TRBV7-2	13	TRBD1	TRBJ2-1	NA	TGTGCCAGCAGCCCAGGGACAGGGAATGAGCAGTTCTTC	CASSPGTGNEQFF
TRBV7-2	15	TRBD2	TRBJ2-7	NA	TGTGCCAGCAGTCTCGGACTAGCGCCATCCTACGAGCAGTACTTC	CASSLGLAPSYEQYF
TRBV5-5	13	NA	TRBJ2-7	NA	TGTGCCAGCAGCTTCTACAGAACCTACGAGCAGTACTTC	CASSFYRTYEQYF
TRBV4-3	18	TRBD2	TRBJ2-2	few	TGCGCCAGCAGCCAGTGGTGGACTAGCGGGACGAACACCGGGGAGCTGTTTTTT	CASSQWWTSGTNTGELFF